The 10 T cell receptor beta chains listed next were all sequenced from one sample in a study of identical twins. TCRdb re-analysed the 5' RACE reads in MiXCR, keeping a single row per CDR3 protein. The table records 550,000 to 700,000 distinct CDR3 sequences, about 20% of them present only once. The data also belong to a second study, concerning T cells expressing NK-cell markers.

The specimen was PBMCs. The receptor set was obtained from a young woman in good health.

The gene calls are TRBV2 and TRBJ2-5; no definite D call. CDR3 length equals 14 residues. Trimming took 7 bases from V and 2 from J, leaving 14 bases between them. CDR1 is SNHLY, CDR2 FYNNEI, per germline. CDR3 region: CASTEAVIQETQYF. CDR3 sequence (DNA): TGTGCCAGCACTGAGGCGGTGATTCAAGAGACCCAGTACTTC.

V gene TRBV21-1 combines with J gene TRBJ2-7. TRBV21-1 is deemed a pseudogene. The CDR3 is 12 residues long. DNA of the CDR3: TGTGCCAGCAGCAAAGCGCTGTCCGAGCAGTACTTC. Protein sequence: CASSKALSEQYF.

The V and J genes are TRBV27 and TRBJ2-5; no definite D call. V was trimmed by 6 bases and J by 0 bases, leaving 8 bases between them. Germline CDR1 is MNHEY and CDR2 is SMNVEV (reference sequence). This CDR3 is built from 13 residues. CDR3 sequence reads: CASSIRYQETQYF. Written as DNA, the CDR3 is TGTGCCAGCAGCATTAGATACCAAGAGACCCAGTACTTC.

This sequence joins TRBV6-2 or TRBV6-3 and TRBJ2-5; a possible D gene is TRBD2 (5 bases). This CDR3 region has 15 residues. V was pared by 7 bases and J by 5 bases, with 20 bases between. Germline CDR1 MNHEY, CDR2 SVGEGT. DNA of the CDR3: TGTGCCAGCATCCTAGGACGCTACCGCGGGGAGACCCAGTACTTC. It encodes CASILGRYRGETQYF.

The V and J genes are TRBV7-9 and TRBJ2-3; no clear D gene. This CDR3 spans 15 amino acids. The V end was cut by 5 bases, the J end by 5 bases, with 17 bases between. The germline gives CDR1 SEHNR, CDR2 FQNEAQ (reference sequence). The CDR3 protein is CASSRTATVKDTQYF. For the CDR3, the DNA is TGTGCCAGCAGCAGAACAGCGACGGTCAAAGATACGCAGTATTTT.

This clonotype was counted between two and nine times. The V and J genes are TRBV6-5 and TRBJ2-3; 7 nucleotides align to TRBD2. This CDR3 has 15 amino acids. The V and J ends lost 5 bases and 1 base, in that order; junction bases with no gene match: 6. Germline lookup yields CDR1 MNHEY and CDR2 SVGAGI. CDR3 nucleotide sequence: TGTGCCAGCAGTGTACTAGCGCAACGCACAGATACGCAGTATTTT. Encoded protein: CASSVLAQRTDTQYF.

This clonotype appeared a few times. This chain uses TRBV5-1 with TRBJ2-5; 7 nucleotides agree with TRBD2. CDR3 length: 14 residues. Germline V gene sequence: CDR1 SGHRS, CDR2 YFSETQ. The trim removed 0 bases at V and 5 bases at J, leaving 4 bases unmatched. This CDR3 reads CASSLDGRWETQYF. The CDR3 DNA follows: TGCGCCAGCAGCTTGGACGGGAGGTGGGAGACCCAGTACTTC.

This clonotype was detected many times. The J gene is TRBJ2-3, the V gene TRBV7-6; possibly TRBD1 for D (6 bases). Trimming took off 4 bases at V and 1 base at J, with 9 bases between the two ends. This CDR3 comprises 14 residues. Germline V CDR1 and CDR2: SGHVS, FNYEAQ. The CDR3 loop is CASSSYRGTDTQYF. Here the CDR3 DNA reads TGTGCCAGCAGCTCTTACAGGGGCACAGATACGCAGTATTTT.

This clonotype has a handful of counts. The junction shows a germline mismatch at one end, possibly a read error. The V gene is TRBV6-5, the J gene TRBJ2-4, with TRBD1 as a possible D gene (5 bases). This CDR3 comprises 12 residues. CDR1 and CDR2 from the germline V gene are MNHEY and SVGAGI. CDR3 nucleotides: TGTGCCAGCAGAGACCAGGGATACATTCAGCACTTC. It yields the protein CASRDQGYIQHF.

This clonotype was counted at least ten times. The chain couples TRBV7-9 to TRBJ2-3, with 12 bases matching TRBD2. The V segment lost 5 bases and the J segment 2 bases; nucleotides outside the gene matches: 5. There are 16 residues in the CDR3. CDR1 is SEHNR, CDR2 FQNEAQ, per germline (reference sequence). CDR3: CASSPRLAGDTDTQYF. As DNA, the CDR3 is TGTGCCAGCAGCCCCAGACTAGCGGGGGACACAGATACGCAGTATTTT.